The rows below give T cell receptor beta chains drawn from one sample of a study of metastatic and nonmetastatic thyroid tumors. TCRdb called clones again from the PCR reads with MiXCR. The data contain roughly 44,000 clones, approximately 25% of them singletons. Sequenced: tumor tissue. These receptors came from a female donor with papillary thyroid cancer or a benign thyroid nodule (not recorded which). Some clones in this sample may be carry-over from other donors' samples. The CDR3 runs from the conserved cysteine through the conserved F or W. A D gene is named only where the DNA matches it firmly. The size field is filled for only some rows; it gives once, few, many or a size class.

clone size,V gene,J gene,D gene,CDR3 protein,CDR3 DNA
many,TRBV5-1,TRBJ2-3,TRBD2,CASSYRETSGGAWPDTQYF,TGCGCCAGCAGCTACCGGGAAACTAGCGGGGGGGCCTGGCCAGATACGCAGTATTTT
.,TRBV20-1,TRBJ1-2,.,CSADDATKPHEGYTF,TGCAGTGCGGATGATGCGACAAAGCCCCATGAGGGCTACACCTTC
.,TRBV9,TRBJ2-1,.,CASSALAGSSYNEQFF,TGTGCCAGCAGCGCCTTAGCTGGAAGCTCCTACAATGAACAGTTCTTC
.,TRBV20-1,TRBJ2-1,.,CSARDGFAEQFF,TGCAGTGCTAGAGACGGCTTTGCGGAGCAGTTCTTC
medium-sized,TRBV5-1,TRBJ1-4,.,CASSLFGDEKLFF,TGCGCCAGCAGCTTATTCGGGGATGAAAAACTGTTTTTT
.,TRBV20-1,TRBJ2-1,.,CSALLAEQFF,TGCAGTGCTCTTTTAGCCGAGCAGTTCTTC
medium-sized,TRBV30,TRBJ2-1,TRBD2,CAWSTSGGPQEQFF,TGTGCCTGGAGTACCAGCGGGGGGCCCCAGGAGCAGTTCTTC
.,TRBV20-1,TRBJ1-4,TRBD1,CSAHDRGREKLFF,TGCAGTGCCCATGACAGGGGGCGTGAAAAACTGTTTTTT
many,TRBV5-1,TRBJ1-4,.,CASSYGRGDEKLFF,TGCGCCAGCAGCTACGGCCGAGGGGATGAAAAACTGTTTTTT
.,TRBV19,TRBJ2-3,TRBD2,CASSITSVHTDTQYF,TGTGCCAGTAGTATCACTAGCGTTCATACAGATACGCAGTATTTT
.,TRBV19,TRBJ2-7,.,CASSLPGGSAYEQYF,TGTGCCAGTAGTCTTCCCGGCGGGTCAGCCTACGAGCAGTACTTC
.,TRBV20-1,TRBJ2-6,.,CSASPGANVLTF,TGCAGTGCTAGCCCTGGGGCCAACGTCCTGACTTTC
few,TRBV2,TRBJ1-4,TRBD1,CASKGTGLWEKLFF,TGTGCCAGCAAAGGGACAGGGCTGTGGGAAAAACTGTTTTTT
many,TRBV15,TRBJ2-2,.,CATSRETGGAGELFF,TGTGCCACCAGCAGAGAAACAGGGGGGGCCGGGGAGCTGTTTTTT
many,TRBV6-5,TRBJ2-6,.,CASSYSGANVLTF,TGTGCCAGCAGTTACTCTGGGGCCAACGTCCTGACTTTC
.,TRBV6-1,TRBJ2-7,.,CASSATGSEQYF,TGTGCCAGCAGTGCTACAGGGAGCGAGCAGTACTTC
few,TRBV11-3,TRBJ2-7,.,CASSGTNSYEQYF,TGTGCCAGCAGCGGGACAAACTCCTACGAGCAGTACTTC
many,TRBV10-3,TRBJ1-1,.,CAISAGGNTEAFF,TGTGCCATCAGTGCTGGGGGGAACACTGAAGCTTTCTTT
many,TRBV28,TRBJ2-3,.,CASSWVATDTQYF,TGTGCCAGCAGCTGGGTGGCTACAGATACGCAGTATTTT
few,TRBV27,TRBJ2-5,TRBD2,CASSLSWAGGLSETQYF,TGTGCCAGCAGTTTATCCTGGGCGGGAGGGCTCTCAGAGACCCAGTACTTC
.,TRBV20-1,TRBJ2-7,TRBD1,CSARRTGQGALYEQYF,TGCAGTGCTAGAAGAACGGGACAGGGGGCTCTCTACGAGCAGTACTTC
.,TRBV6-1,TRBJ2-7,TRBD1,CASTPGQGNRDEQYF,TGTGCCAGCACACCGGGACAGGGGAATCGGGACGAGCAGTACTTC
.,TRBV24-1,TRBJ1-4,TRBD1,CATRRGQVGRGYEKLFF,TGTGCCACCAGGCGAGGACAGGTAGGTCGCGGGTATGAAAAACTGTTTTTT
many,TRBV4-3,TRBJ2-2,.,CASSQDRPPPGTGELFF,TGCGCCAGCAGCCAAGATAGGCCCCCCCCGGGAACCGGGGAGCTGTTTTTT
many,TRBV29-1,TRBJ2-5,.,CSVDEGRGEETQYF,TGCAGCGTTGATGAGGGCAGGGGCGAAGAGACCCAGTACTTC
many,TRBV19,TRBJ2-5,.,CASSSGTKGETQYF,TGTGCCAGTAGTTCCGGGACAAAGGGAGAGACCCAGTACTTC
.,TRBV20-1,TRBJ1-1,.,CSARAPTGGVTEAFF,TGCAGTGCTAGAGCACCGACAGGCGGGGTCACTGAAGCTTTCTTT
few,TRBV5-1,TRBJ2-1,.,CASSRVAVYNEQFF,TGCGCCAGCTCAAGAGTAGCGGTATACAATGAGCAGTTCTTC
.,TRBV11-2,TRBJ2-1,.,CASSLSSGQKGDEQFF,TGTGCCAGCAGCTTATCCAGCGGGCAAAAAGGCGATGAGCAGTTCTTC
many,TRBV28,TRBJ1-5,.,CASSLGGDGNQPQHF,TGTGCCAGCAGTTTAGGAGGGGATGGCAATCAGCCCCAGCATTTT
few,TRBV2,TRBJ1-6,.,CASRTGKESPLHF,TGTGCCAGCAGAACAGGGAAAGAATCACCCCTCCACTTT
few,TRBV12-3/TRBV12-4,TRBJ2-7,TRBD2,CASSYQTSGRSYF,TGTGCCAGCAGCTACCAGACTAGCGGGAGATCTTACTTC
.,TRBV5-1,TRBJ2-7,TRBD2,CASSLTSGIIYEQYF,TGCGCCAGCAGCTTAACTAGCGGGATAATCTACGAGCAGTACTTC
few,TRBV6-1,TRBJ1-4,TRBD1,CASSPGQGSEKLFF,TGTGCCAGCAGTCCGGGACAGGGGAGTGAAAAACTGTTTTTT
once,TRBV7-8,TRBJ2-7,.,CASSSIPGPSYEQYF,TGTGCCAGCAGCTCGATCCCAGGGCCTTCCTACGAGCAGTACTTC
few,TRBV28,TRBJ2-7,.,CASSPGTSYEQYF,TGTGCCAGCAGTCCCGGGACAAGCTACGAGCAGTACTTC
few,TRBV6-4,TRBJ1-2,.,CASSGDVSYGYTF,TGCGCCAGCAGTGGGGACGTCTCCTATGGCTACACCTTC
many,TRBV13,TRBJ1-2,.,CASSLGSGTVGDGYTF,TGTGCCAGCAGCTTAGGGTCCGGGACGGTTGGGGATGGCTACACCTTC
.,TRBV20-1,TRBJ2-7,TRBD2,CSELLGTSGEQYF,TGCAGTGAACTCCTGGGGACTAGCGGGGAGCAGTACTTC
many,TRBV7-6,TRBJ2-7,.,CASSLVQGGPSEQYF,TGTGCCAGCAGCTTGGTTCAGGGTGGACCCTCCGAGCAGTACTTC
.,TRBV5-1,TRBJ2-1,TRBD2,CASSLRQRGKENNEQFF,TGCGCCAGCAGCTTGCGTCAGCGGGGCAAGGAAAACAATGAGCAGTTCTTC
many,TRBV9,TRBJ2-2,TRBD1,CASSPTRGQVGGELFF,TGTGCCAGCAGCCCCACTCGGGGACAGGTTGGCGGGGAGCTGTTTTTT
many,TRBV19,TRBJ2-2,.,CASRSGPGELFF,TGTGCCAGTAGGTCCGGTCCCGGGGAGCTGTTTTTT
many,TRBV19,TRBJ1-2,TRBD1,CASSIYPGQDGYTF,TGTGCCAGTAGTATATATCCCGGACAGGATGGCTACACCTTC
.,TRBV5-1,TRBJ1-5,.,CASSLSGSNRPQHF,TGCGCCAGCAGCTTATCCGGGAGCAATCGGCCCCAGCATTTT
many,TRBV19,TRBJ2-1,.,CASSDGTPNYNEQFF,TGTGCCAGTAGTGACGGGACTCCCAACTACAATGAGCAGTTCTTC
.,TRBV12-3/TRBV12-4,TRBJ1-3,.,CASSRGGNSGNTIYF,TGTGCCAGCAGTCGGGGGGGTAACTCCGGAAACACCATATATTTT
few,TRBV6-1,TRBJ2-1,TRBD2,CASNLLGTSGNDEQFF,TGTGCCAGCAACTTACTAGGGACTAGCGGGAACGATGAGCAGTTCTTC
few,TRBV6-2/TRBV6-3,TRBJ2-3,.,CASSYSGSEGSTDTQYF,TGTGCCAGCAGTTACTCGGGGTCCGAGGGATCCACAGATACGCAGTATTTT